These 21 T cell receptor beta chains were sequenced from one sample in a study of blood T cell repertoires in COVID-19. Profiling relied on immunoSEQ multiplex PCR, and the TCRdb table lists in-frame clones only, not all of them. The sample carries fewer than 25,000 clones, roughly nine tenths recorded once. Sequencing was performed on peripheral blood. The receptors stem from a human donor in a cohort sampled during active COVID-19.

The chain combines TRBV6-1 with TRBJ1-6; TRBD1 might be the D (6 bases). This CDR3 has 15 amino acids. Germline loops: CDR1 MNHNS, CDR2 SASEGT. V gave up 3 bases and J gave up 9 bases, with 15 bases separating them. The CDR3 sequence: CASSDPPGASSPLHF. For the CDR3, the DNA is TGTGCCAGCAGTGACCCCCCAGGGGCTAGTTCACCCCTCCACTTT.

This chain joins TRBV5-4 and TRBJ2-5, with 11 bases identical to TRBD2. Unmatched junction bases numbered 6, after V lost 4 bases and J lost 1 base. Germline V gene lookup returns CDR1 SGHNT and CDR2 YYREEE (reference sequence). CDR3 size: 16 residues. Written as DNA, the CDR3 is TGTGCCAGCAGCCCCACCGGGACTAGCGGCCAAGAGACCCAGTACTTC. Translated: CASSPTGTSGQETQYF.

The chain combines TRBV7-2 with TRBJ2-2; 9 positions agree with TRBD1. Looked up from germline, CDR1 is SGHTA and CDR2 is FQGNSA. The CDR3 extends over 17 amino acids. V shed 1 base and J 5 bases; nucleotides not matched to a gene: 8. CDR3 region: CASSLDSGTGHTGELFF. The CDR3 DNA reads as TGTGCCAGCAGCTTAGATTCCGGGACAGGGCATACCGGGGAGCTGTTTTTT.

Points on this clone: One end of the junction varies from germline; a read error may be responsible. The chain carries TRBV5-8 and TRBJ1-3, with D perhaps matching TRBD1 (6 bases). CDR1 SGHTS and CDR2 YDEGEE come from the germline V gene. This CDR3 is 14 amino acids long. CDR3 DNA sequence: TGTGCCAACAGCTCCAGGGGAGCTGGAAACACCATATATTTT. It encodes CANSSRGAGNTIYF.

The chain has TRBV19 and TRBJ2-2; a possible D gene is TRBD2 (6 bases). V lost 10 bases and J lost 1, with 13 bases in between. This CDR3 has 14 amino acids. The germline V gene encodes CDR1 LNHDA and CDR2 SQIVND (reference sequence). Here the CDR3 reads CATKGLRNTGELFF. The CDR3 DNA follows: TGTGCCACTAAGGGACTTAGGAACACCGGGGAGCTGTTTTTT.

This chain uses TRBV14 with TRBJ1-6, with 7 bases matching TRBD1. Germline V gene data show CDR1 as SGHDN and CDR2 as FVKESK. The CDR3 sequence is 16 residues long. The V gene end was trimmed by 2 bases and the J gene end by 9 bases; junction bases not matched to a gene: 10. CDR3 sequence (DNA): TGTGCCAGCAGCCAAAGTGGGGGGACAGCTAGTTCACCCCTCCACTTT. This translates into CASSQSGGTASSPLHF.

CDR3 DNA sequence: TGTGCCAGCATCATAGACAACTCTGGAAACACCATATATTTT. Amino acid sequence: CASIIDNSGNTIYF. The chain combines TRBV6-5 with TRBJ1-3; unclear D gene. CDR1 is MNHEY, CDR2 SVGAGI, per germline. The CDR3 runs 14 residues. Trimming left V 7 bases short and J 0 bases short, with 10 bases between.

This chain uses TRBV20-1 with TRBJ2-2; 10 positions agree with TRBD2. The CDR3 consists of 16 residues. Per the germline V gene, CDR1 is DFQATT and CDR2 is SNEGSKA (reference sequence). Trimming removed 3 bases from V and 4 bases from J; junction bases left unmatched: 8. The CDR3 nucleotides read TGCAGTGCTAGTCGCAGCGGGGGGGCGGGCACCGGGGAGCTGTTTTTT. Protein sequence: CSASRSGGAGTGELFF.

This chain uses TRBV19 with TRBJ2-7; 15 nucleotides line up with TRBD2. With V trimmed by 7 bases and J by 9 bases, 10 bases remained unmatched. The CDR3 length is 15 residues. The germline gives CDR1 LNHDA, CDR2 SQIVND (reference sequence). CDR3: CASTRTSGGAARQYF. The CDR3, as DNA: TGTGCCAGTACCAGGACTAGCGGGGGGGCGGCGAGGCAGTACTTC.

The chain carries TRBV28 and TRBJ1-1; 7 nucleotides agree with TRBD1. Germline V gives CDR1 MDHEN, CDR2 SYDVKM. The CDR3 has 14 amino acids. Trimming at V came to 7 bases and at J to 1 base, leaving 6 bases not matched to a gene. Written as DNA, the CDR3 is TGTGCCAGCACCCCGGGACAGCCGAACACTGAAGCTTTCTTT. Protein: CASTPGQPNTEAFF. Combining the CDR3 with reference TRBV28 and TRBJ1-1 gives the whole variable domain DVKVTQSSRYLVKRTGEKVFLECVQDMDHENMFWYRQDPGLGLRLIYFSYDVKMKEKGDIPEGYSVSREKKERFSLILESASTNQTSMYLCASTPGQPNTEAFFGQGTRLTVV.

CDR3 bases: TGTGCCAGCAGGGGGACAGGGGCTGGAAACACCATATATTTT. Its protein is CASRGTGAGNTIYF. The chain couples TRBV6-5 to TRBJ1-3; 10 bases are a match to TRBD1. The CDR3 length is 14 residues. The germline V gene encodes CDR1 MNHEY and CDR2 SVGAGI. J gave up 2 bases and V 6 bases, and 1 base lay outside the gene matches.

The chain employs TRBV6-5 and TRBJ1-2; 7 bases match TRBD1. V shed 5 bases and J 8 bases; nucleotides not matched to a gene: 8. Germline loops: CDR1 MNHEY, CDR2 SVGAGI. CDR3 length: 13 residues. The chain's CDR3 is CASSQAQGRGYTF. The CDR3 region has the DNA TGTGCCAGCAGTCAGGCACAGGGGAGAGGCTACACCTTC.

The chain is built from TRBV24-1 and TRBJ2-1; TRBD1 matches at 9 bases. Germline values: CDR1 KGHDR, CDR2 SFDVKD. After removal of 4 bases from V and 6 bases from J, the junction contained 9 bases not matched to a gene. The CDR3 runs to 16 residues. For the CDR3, the DNA is TGTGCCACCAGTGAACCCGGGACAGGGCTAAGCAATGAGCAGTTCTTC. Translated: CATSEPGTGLSNEQFF.

This chain joins TRBV3-1 (or the pseudogene TRBV3-2) and TRBJ2-3; no reliable D call. Trimming pared 0 bases from V and 1 base from J, leaving 5 bases between. CDR3 length: 14 amino acids. Germline values: CDR1 LGHDT, CDR2 YNNKEL (reference sequence). The CDR3: CASSQDVGTDTQYF. CDR3 nucleotide sequence: TGTGCCAGCAGCCAAGACGTAGGCACAGATACGCAGTATTTT.

The V and J genes are TRBV5-4 and TRBJ1-2, with 8 bases fitting TRBD1. CDR3 size: 14 residues. Trimming cost V 4 bases and J 1 base; bases outside gene matches: 3. Per the germline V gene, CDR1 is SGHNT and CDR2 is YYREEE (reference sequence). Here the CDR3 DNA reads TGTGCCAGCAGCCCGACAGGGGTTAACTATGGCTACACCTTC. The encoded protein is CASSPTGVNYGYTF.

V is TRBV14 and J is TRBJ2-2; tentatively, D is TRBD1 (5 bases). CDR3 length: 15 amino acids. The germline gives CDR1 SGHDN, CDR2 FVKESK. V was clipped by 2 bases and J by 2 bases, with 9 bases between them. DNA for the CDR3: TGTGCCAGCAGCCAATTTCAGGGAAACACCGGGGAGCTGTTTTTT. It yields the protein CASSQFQGNTGELFF.

As regards this clone: At one end the junction does not follow the germline gene, possibly because of a read error. V and J are TRBV6-5 and TRBJ2-5; D is possibly TRBD1 (8 bases). The CDR3 loop spans 11 amino acids. Germline values: CDR1 MNHEY, CDR2 SVGAGI. Written as DNA, the CDR3 is TGTGCCAGCAGAGCGGGACAGGACGCTCACTTC. Residues: CASRAGQDAHF.

The chain is built from TRBV29-1 and TRBJ1-1; 8 bases align to TRBD1. Germline values: CDR1 SQVTM, CDR2 ANQGSEA. This CDR3 is 14 amino acids long. V lost 8 bases to trimming and J lost 0 bases; unmatched junction nucleotides: 8. CDR3 nucleotides: TGCAGCTACCGACAGGGGTTCATGAACACTGAAGCTTTCTTT. Encoded protein: CSYRQGFMNTEAFF.

V is TRBV10-3 and J is TRBJ1-1, with a weak D call TRBD1 (5 bases). With 8 bases removed from V and 1 base from J, the gap between germline ends came to 5 bases. The CDR3 covers 11 residues. CDR1 ENHRY and CDR2 SYGVKD come from the germline V gene. For the CDR3, the DNA is TGTGCCATCGGACAGAACACTGAAGCTTTCTTT. Its translation is CAIGQNTEAFF.

This chain joins TRBV6-5 and TRBJ2-1; TRBD2 agrees at 11 bases. The V segment lost 6 bases and the J segment 7 bases; nucleotides outside the gene matches: 8. In germline, CDR1 is MNHEY, CDR2 SVGAGI. There are 15 residues in the CDR3. In DNA form, the CDR3 reads TGTGCCAGCAGACTTAGCGGGGGGGCGAGAAATGAGCAGTTCTTC. This translates into CASRLSGGARNEQFF.

This clone was seen more than once but under ten times. J is TRBJ2-7 and V is TRBV4-1; a possible D gene is TRBD2 (6 bases). Trimming took off 4 bases at V and 0 bases at J, with 13 bases between the two ends. Germline V gives CDR1 MGHRA, CDR2 YSYEKL. The CDR3 has 15 amino acids. The CDR3: CASSPGAMSSYEQYF. As DNA, the CDR3 is TGCGCCAGCAGCCCGGGAGCAATGAGCTCCTACGAGCAGTACTTC.